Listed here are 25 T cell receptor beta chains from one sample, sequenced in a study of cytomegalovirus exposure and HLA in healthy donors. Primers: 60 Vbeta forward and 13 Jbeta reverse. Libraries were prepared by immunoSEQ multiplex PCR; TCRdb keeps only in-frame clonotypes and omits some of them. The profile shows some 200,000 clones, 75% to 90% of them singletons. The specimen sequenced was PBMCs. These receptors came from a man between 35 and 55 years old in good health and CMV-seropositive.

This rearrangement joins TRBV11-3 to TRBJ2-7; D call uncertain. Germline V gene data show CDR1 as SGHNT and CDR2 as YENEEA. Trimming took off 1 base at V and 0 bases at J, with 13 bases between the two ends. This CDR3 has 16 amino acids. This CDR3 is CASSLGPGEASYEQYF. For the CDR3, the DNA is TGTGCCAGCAGCTTAGGTCCGGGTGAGGCCTCCTACGAGCAGTACTTC.

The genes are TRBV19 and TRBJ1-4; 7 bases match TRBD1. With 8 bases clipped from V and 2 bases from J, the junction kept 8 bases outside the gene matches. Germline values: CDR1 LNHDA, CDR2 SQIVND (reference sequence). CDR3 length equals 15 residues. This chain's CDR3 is CASGPHRGTNEKLFF. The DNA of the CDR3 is TGTGCCAGTGGCCCCCACAGGGGCACTAATGAAAAACTGTTTTTT.

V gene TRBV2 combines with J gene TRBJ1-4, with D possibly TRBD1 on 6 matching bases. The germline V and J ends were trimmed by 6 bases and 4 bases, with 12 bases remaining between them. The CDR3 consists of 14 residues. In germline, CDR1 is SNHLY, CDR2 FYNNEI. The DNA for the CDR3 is TGTGCCAGCAGCGACGGACAGAATAATGAAAAACTGTTTTTT. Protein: CASSDGQNNEKLFF.

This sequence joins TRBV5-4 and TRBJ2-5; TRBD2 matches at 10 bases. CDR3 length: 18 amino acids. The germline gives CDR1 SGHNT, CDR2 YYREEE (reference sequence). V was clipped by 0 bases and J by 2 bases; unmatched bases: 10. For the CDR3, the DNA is TGTGCCAGCAGCTTGGGTTTAGCGGGGGGCAACAAACAAGAGACCCAGTACTTC. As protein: CASSLGLAGGNKQETQYF. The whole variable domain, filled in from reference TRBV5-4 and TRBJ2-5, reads ETGVTQSPTHLIKTRGQQVTLRCSSQSGHNTVSWYQQALGQGPQFIFQYYREEENGRGNFPPRFSGLQFPNYSSELNVNALELDDSALYLCASSLGLAGGNKQETQYFGPGTRLLVL.

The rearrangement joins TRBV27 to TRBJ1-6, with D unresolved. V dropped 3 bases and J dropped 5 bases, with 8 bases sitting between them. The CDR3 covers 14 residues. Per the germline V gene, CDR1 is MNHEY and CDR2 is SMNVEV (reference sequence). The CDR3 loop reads CASSFFGDNSPLHF. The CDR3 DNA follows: TGTGCCAGCAGTTTCTTCGGGGATAATTCACCCCTCCACTTT.

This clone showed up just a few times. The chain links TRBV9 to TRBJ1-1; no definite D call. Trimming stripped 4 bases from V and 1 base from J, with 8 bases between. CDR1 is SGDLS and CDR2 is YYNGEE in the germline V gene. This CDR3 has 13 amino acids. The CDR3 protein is CASSREGNTEAFF. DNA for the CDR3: TGTGCCAGCAGCCGGGAGGGGAACACTGAAGCTTTCTTT.

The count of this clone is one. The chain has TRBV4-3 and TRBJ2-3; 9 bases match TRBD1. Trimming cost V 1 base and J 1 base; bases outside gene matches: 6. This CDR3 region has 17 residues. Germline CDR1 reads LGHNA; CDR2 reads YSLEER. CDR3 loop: CASSQGAQGAGTDTQYF. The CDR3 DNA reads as TGCGCCAGCAGCCAAGGGGCACAGGGGGCAGGCACAGATACGCAGTATTTT.

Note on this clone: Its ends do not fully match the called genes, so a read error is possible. The CDR3 DNA reads TGTGCTAGCAGCTTACTAGCGGGGGAAAGCACAGATACGCAGTATTTT. Residues: CASSLLAGESTDTQYF. J is TRBJ2-3 and V is TRBV7-7; 11 positions match TRBD2. The length of the CDR3 is 16 residues. Germline CDR1 and CDR2: SSHAT and FNYEAQ (reference sequence). Combining the CDR3 with reference TRBV7-7 and TRBJ2-3 gives the whole variable domain GAGVSQSPRYKVTKRGQDVTLRCDPISSHATLYWYQQALGQGPEFLTYFNYEAQPDKSGLPSDRFSAERPEGSISTLTIQRTEQRDSAMYRCASSLLAGESTDTQYFGPGTRLTVL.

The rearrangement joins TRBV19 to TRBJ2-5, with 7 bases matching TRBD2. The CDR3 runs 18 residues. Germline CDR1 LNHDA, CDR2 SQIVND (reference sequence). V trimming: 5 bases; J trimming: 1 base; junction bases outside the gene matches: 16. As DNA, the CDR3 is TGTGCCAGTAGTTCCCAAGAGAGGCGGGGGTATATCCAAGAGACCCAGTACTTC. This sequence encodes CASSSQERRGYIQETQYF.

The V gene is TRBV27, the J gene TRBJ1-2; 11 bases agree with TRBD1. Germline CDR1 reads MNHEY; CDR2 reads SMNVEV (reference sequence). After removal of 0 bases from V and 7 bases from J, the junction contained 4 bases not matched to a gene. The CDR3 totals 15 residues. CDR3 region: CASSLSRTGGAGYTF. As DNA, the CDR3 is TGTGCCAGCAGTTTATCCCGGACAGGGGGCGCTGGCTACACCTTC.

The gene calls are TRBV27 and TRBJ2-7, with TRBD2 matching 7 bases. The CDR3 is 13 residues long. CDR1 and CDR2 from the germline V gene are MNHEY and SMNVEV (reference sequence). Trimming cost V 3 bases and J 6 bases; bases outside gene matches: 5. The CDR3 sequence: CASSFLTGGEQYF. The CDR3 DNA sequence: TGTGCCAGCAGTTTCCTGACGGGGGGCGAGCAGTACTTC.

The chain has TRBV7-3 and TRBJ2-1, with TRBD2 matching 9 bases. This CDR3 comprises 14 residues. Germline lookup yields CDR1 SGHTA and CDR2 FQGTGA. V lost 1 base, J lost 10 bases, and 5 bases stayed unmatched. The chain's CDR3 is CASSLMRTSDEQFF. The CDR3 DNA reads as TGTGCCAGCAGCTTAATGAGGACTAGCGACGAGCAGTTCTTC.

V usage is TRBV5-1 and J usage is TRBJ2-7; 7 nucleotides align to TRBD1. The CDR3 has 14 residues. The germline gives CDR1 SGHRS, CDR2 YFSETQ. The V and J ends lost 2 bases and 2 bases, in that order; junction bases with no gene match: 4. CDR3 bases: TGCGCCAGCAGCTTACAGGGGCGAGCCTACGAGCAGTACTTC. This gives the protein CASSLQGRAYEQYF.

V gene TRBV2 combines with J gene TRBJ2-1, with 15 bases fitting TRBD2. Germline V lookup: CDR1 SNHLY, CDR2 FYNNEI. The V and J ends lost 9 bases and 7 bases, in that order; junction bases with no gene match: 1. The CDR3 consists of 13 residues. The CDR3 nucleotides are TGTGCCAGAGGGACTAGCGGGGGGAATGAGCAGTTCTTC. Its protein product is CARGTSGGNEQFF.

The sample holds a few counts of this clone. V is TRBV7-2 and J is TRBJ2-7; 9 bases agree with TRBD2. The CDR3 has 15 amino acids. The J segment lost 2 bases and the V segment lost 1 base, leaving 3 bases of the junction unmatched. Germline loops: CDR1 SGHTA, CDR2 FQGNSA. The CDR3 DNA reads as TGTGCCAGCAGCTTAGTCGCGGGGGGGCCCTACGAGCAGTACTTC. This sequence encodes CASSLVAGGPYEQYF.

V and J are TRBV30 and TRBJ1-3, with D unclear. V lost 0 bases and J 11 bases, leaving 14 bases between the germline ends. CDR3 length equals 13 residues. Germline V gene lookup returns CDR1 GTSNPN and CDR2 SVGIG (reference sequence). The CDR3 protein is CAWSVGSGFAIYF. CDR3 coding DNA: TGTGCCTGGAGTGTAGGCAGCGGATTTGCCATATATTTT.

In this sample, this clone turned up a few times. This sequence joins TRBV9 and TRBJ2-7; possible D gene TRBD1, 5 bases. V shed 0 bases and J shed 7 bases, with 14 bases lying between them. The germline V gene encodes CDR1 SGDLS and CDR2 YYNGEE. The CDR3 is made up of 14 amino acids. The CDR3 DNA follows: TGTGCCAGCAGCGTAGGGCAATCAAAGGGGGAGCAGTACTTC. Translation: CASSVGQSKGEQYF.

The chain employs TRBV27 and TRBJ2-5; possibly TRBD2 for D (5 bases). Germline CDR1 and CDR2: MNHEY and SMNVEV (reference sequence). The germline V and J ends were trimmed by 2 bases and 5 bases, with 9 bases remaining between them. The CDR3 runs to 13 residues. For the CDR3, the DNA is TGTGCCAGCAGTTTAGCGCCGGGGGAGACCCAGTACTTC. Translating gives CASSLAPGETQYF.

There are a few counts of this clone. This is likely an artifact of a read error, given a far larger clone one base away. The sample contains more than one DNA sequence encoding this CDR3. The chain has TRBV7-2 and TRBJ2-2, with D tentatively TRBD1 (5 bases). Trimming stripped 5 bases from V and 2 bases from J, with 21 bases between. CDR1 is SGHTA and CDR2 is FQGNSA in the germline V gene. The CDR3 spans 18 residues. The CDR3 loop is CASSHGRTGDLNTGELFF. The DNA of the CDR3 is TGTGCCAGCAGCCACGGCCGAACAGGAGACCTTAACACCGGGGAGCTGTTTTTT.

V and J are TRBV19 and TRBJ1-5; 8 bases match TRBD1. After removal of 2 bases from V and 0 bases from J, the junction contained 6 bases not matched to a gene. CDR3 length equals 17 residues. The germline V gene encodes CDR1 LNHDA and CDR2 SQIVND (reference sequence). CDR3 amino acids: CASSITRGLDSNQPQHF. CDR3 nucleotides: TGTGCCAGTAGTATAACCAGGGGGCTCGATAGCAATCAGCCCCAGCATTTT. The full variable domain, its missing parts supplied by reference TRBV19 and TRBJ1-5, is DGGITQSPKYLFRKEGQNVTLSCEQNLNHDAMYWYRQDPGQGLRLIYYSQIVNDFQKGDIAEGYSVSREKKESFPLTVTSAQKNPTAFYLCASSITRGLDSNQPQHFGDGTRLSIL.

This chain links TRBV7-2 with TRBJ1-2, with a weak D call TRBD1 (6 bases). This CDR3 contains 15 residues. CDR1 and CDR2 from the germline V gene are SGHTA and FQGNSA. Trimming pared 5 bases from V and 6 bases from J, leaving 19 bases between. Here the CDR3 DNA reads TGTGCCAGCAGCCTGGCAGGGGCCGGAAGAGATGGCTACACCTTC. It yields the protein CASSLAGAGRDGYTF.

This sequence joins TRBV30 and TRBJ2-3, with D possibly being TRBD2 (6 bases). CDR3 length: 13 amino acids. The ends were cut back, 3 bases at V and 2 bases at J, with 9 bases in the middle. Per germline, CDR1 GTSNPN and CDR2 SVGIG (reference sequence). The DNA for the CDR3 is TGTGCCTGGAGGGAGGGTAACACAGATACGCAGTATTTT. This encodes CAWREGNTDTQYF.

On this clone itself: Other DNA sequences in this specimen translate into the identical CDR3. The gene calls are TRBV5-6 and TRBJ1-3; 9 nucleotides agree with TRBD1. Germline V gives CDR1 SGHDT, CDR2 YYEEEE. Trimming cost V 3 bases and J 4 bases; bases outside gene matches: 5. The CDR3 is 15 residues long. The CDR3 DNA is TGTGCCAGCAGCTACCCAGGGACAGGGGGAAACACCATATATTTT. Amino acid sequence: CASSYPGTGGNTIYF.

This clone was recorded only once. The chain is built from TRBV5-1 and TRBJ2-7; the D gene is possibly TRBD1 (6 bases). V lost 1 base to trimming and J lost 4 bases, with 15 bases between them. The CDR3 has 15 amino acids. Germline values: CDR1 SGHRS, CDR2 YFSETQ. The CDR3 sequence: CASSLTGPVPYEQYF. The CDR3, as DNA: TGCGCCAGCAGCTTGACAGGGCCCGTCCCTTACGAGCAGTACTTC.

The CDR3 sequence: CASSLVVSEAFF. Written as DNA, the CDR3 is TGTGCCAGCAGTTTAGTAGTCTCTGAAGCTTTCTTT. The J gene is TRBJ1-1, the V gene TRBV28; D is unclear. The germline V gene has CDR1 MDHEN and CDR2 SYDVKM. The CDR3 sequence is 12 residues long. V lost 2 bases to trimming and J lost 6 bases, with 7 bases between them.